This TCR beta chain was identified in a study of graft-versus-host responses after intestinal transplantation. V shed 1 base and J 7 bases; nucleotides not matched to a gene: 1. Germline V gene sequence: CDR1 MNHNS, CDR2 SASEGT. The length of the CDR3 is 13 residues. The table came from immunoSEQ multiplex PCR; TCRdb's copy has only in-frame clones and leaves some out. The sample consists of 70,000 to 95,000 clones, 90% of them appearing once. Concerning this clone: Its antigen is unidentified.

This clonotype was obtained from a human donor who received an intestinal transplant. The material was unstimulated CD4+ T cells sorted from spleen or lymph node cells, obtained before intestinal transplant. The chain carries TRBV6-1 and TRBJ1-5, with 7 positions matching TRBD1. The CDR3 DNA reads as TGTGCCAGCAGTGAAGGGACAGGCCAGCCCCAGCATTTT. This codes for CASSEGTGQPQHF.